This T cell receptor beta chain was identified during a study of T cell responses to AZD1222 COVID-19 vaccine. Findings of the study overall: Most donors were white British, females outnumbered males, and clonal diversity was possibly underestimated. Spike-specific TCR repertoires showed rising breadth and depth after two AZD1222 doses.

Measured with immunoSEQ multiplex PCR; TCRdb has only the in-frame clones, and not every one. This sample has over 45,000 clones, with around 92% found just once. Trimming at V came to 8 bases and at J to 3 bases, leaving 2 bases not matched to a gene. The CDR3 contains 13 residues. As concerns this clone: What it recognizes is unknown.

This material consisted of peripheral blood, taken 28 days after the second AZD1222 dose. The rearrangement links TRBV12-3 or TRBV12-4 to TRBJ2-5, with 11 bases lining up with TRBD2. The TCR comes from an adult who received the AZD1222 COVID-19 vaccine. The CDR3 sequence: CASRGLAEETQYF. The CDR3 coding sequence is TGTGCCAGCCGGGGACTAGCGGAAGAGACCCAGTACTTC.